The 2 T cell receptor beta chains below all came from one sample that was sequenced in a study of T cells in Graves' hyperthyroidism and ophthalmopathy. It was RNA transcripts that yielded the amplified TCR beta CDR3 regions. The HTBI primer set served for first-round RT-PCR of the TCR CDR3. TCRdb independently ran MiXCR on the multiplex PCR reads; one entry per CDR3 protein. The table has under 350,000 distinct CDR3 sequences, around a sixth seen once. Sequencing used blood. All receptors come from a woman aged 45-60 years with Graves' hyperthyroidism.

This clonotype was recorded many times. V gene TRBV6-1 combines with J gene TRBJ1-1, with no clear D. CDR3 length equals 15 residues. Germline lookup yields CDR1 MNHNS and CDR2 SASEGT. The V and J ends lost 7 bases and 1 base respectively, with 16 bases between them. This chain's CDR3 is CASNDKGYENTEAFF. CDR3 nucleotides: TGTGCCAGCAATGACAAGGGTTACGAGAACACTGAAGCTTTCTTT.

This chain connects TRBV28 to TRBJ2-7; D is ambiguous. The V end lost 4 bases, the J end lost 6 bases, and 13 bases lay between the germline ends. The V gene's germline CDR1 is MDHEN and CDR2 SYDVKM. This CDR3 region has 13 residues. CDR3: CASSSQPPLEQYF. The CDR3 bases are TGTGCCAGCAGTTCCCAGCCCCCTCTCGAGCAGTACTTC.